A single T cell receptor beta chain is shown here with its context. Its target is unknown. The method was immunoSEQ multiplex PCR; TCRdb's version includes in-frame clones alone and lacks a portion of them. The data show 65,000 or so clones, approximately 86% seen once. The study sampled blood at baseline, cycle 4 day 1, and cycle 7 day 1. This sample was included in a study of OX40 agonist ivuxolimab in advanced cancers. Study overall: Those enrolled were 82.7% male, with a mean age of 60 years and ages from roughly 20 to 85. Allowance was made for prior anti-PD-1, anti-PD-L1 or anti-CTLA-4 therapy, and 40% to 45% had some. Points from the study as a whole: CD8+ T cells were the subset that, on average, had more expanded clones than CD4+.

The CDR3 spans 13 residues. Germline V gene data show CDR1 as GTSNPN and CDR2 as SVGIG (reference sequence). Trimming shortened V by 2 bases and J by 8 bases, and 13 bases separated the two germline ends. The sequence was collected from an adult with an advanced solid tumor such as melanoma, head and neck, liver or kidney cancer. The input for sequencing was CD4+ or CD8+ T cells sorted from blood, taken in a trial of the OX40 agonist ivuxolimab. This chain connects TRBV30 to TRBJ2-1; no firm D call. The CDR3 sequence is CAWSRASGDEQFF. The CDR3, as DNA: TGTGCCTGGAGTAGGGCGTCCGGAGATGAGCAGTTCTTC.